This T cell receptor (beta chain) emerged from a study of shared clonotypes between healthy human individuals (dated by TCRdb to 2018 to 2021). Regarding the study in general: Two women and a few men aged 18 to 49 years were included in the cohort. To estimate repertoire size and how much clonotype sharing occurs between individuals, the study deeply sequenced the blood TCR repertoires of five healthy adults. Different laboratories and diverse techniques were used to prepare libraries and sequence TCR repertoires, to increase sequencing depth and limit assay-specific biases. Each donor's leukapheresis produced roughly between roughly 0.85 and 10 billion PBMCs. For each donor, three plates each were used for CD4 naive and CD4 memory, two plates were used for CD8 naive, and one plate was used for CD8 memory.

With regard to this clone: It has no known antigen specificity. Within one base of it there is no much larger clone, and no base qualities were kept.

CD8 naive samples consisted of CD45RO-negative cells that were positively selected for CCR7, yielding a CD45RA+CCR7+ population without TemRA cells. Donors were healthy HIV-negative adults with no recently reported acute infections or vaccinations. Every donor was a Caucasian adult living in Nashville, Tennessee, USA. Blood was obtained by leukapheresis, after which PBMCs were separated by Ficoll-Histopaque density gradient centrifugation and cryopreserved in liquid nitrogen vapor phase. Analytical flow cytometry was used to check the purity and quantity of each magnetically sorted T cell population. Each sorted fraction had its genomic DNA isolated and then quantified by UV absorbance on a Nanodrop 2000c. Beyond this particular receptor, the publication reports: Clonotypes shared by all four sorted-subset donors showed higher generation probabilities than non-shared clonotypes. Because the study included a small number of donors, the genetic and exposure-history diversity represented was limited. Rarefaction of sorted-subset datasets indicated incomplete sequencing despite the large sequencing depth. Naive subsets generally had larger estimated clonotype richness than memory subsets did. Based on pairwise subsampling, the degree of clonotype sharing among donors was expected to be affected by sequencing depth. Sharing across several donors was observed for roughly 5% of naive CD4, around 3.5% of naive CD8, 2% to 2.5% of memory CD4, and about 0.39% of memory CD8 clonotypes. Only blood was sampled, and tissue TCR repertoires likely differ from those in blood.

Using the deep immunoSEQ assay, TCR CDR3 regions were amplified from genomic DNA by multiplex PCR. Extracted genomic DNA from each cell subset was distributed evenly across all wells of several immunoSEQ 96-well plates, and each plate was treated as a replicate. Each replicate PCR for sorted subsets received approximately 200 ng genomic DNA, equal to roughly 33,000 T cell genomes. Purified libraries were measured with a Qubit 3.0 fluorometer, size-checked on a Bioanalyzer 2100, and measured again with the KAPA Library Quantification kit. Each immunoSEQ 96-well plate was sequenced on its own single-read 150-cycle Illumina NextSeq 550 flow cell. On the study's bioinformatics: The immunoSEQ output contained only junctional sequences without quality scores, so filtering could not match that applied to full-length reads. To assign V/J genes and CDR3, sequences were annotated using PyIR, a Python wrapper for IgBLAST v1.9, with IMGT germline references. Any read was removed if the V/J assignment was weak (E-value above 1e-6), the CDR3 was missing, or the read contained stop codons, out-of-frame junctions, or ambiguous translated residues. V3J clonotypes were defined as sequences sharing an identical inferred V gene, J gene, and CDR3 amino acid sequence. To compute the percentage overlap between repertoires, the number of shared unique clonotypes was divided by the size of the smaller repertoire. RTK rarefaction, the Chao1 estimator, and Recon v2.1 estimates of unobserved clonotypes were used to assess repertoire richness. OLGA was used to compute generation probabilities for all TCRbeta clonotypes that the gDNA method yielded from a handful of donors. The table was pulled from immuneACCESS by TCRdb, which kept in-frame rearrangements only. Such tables lose some clones; where checked, under half of the loss comes from unresolved V genes, and the rest has no known cause. D and trimming come from the DNA, and the V and J calls and clone size come from that table. This sample holds roughly 590,000 clones; nearly 97% were observed only once. Roughly 0.1% of the sample goes to the ten largest clones.

The germline V gene (reference sequence) provides CDR1 LNHDA and CDR2 SQIVND. Including cysteine and phenylalanine, the CDR3 has 15 amino acids. Only CDR3 DNA remains: 45 bases, in frame from the first base. Trimming takes 5 bases from V and 1 base from J, and the germline ends sit 15 bases apart. Specimen: naive CD8+ T cells sorted from blood. The cell subset or site label, read with the paper, signifies: CD45RA+CCR7+. This chain is built from TRBV19 and TRBJ2-7; tentative D gene TRBD1, with 6 bases matching. The clonotype was recovered from a woman aged 25 to 39 in good health. The DNA sequence is as follows: TGTGCCAGTAGTGACACCCAGGGGCGGTCCTACGAGCAGTACTTC. The resulting protein is CASSDTQGRSYEQYF. Where the CDR3 stops, the reference TRBV19 and TRBJ2-7 genes take over; the full variable domain is DGGITQSPKYLFRKEGQNVTLSCEQNLNHDAMYWYRQDPGQGLRLIYYSQIVNDFQKGDIAEGYSVSREKKESFPLTVTSAQKNPTAFYLCASSDTQGRSYEQYFGPGTRLTVT.